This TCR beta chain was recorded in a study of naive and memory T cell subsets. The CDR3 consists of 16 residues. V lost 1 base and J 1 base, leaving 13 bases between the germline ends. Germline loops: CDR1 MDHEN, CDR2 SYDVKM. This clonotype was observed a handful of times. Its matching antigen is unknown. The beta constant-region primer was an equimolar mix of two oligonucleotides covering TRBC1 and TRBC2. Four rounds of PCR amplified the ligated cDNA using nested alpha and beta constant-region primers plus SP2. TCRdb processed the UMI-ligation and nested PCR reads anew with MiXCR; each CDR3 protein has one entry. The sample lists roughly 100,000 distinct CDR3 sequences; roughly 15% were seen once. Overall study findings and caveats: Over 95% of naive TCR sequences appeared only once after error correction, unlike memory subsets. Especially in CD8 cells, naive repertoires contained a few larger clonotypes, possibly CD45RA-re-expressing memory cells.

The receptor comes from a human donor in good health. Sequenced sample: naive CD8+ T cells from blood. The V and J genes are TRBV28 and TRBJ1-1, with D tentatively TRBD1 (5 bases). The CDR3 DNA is TGTGCCAGCAGTTTATACGGGACGCAGAAGAACACTGAAGCTTTCTTT. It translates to CASSLYGTQKNTEAFF.